The clone carrying this TCR beta chain was counted a few times. Its antigen is still unknown. The isolated RNA, all of it, was reverse transcribed, so expressed TCRB transcripts were what got sequenced. Only in-frame clones appear in the TCRdb table, and some are missing; sequencing was by immunoSEQ multiplex PCR. This sample has about 450,000 clones, with approximately 10% found just once. Each donor gave one heparinised blood draw averaging around 120 mL. The source of the sample is a study of beta chain features in type 1 diabetes. The trim removed 3 bases at V and 7 bases at J, leaving 6 bases unmatched. Germline CDR1 and CDR2: SGHTA and FQGNSA. The CDR3 is 13 amino acids. The study, taken as a whole, reports: Among patients with Type 1 diabetes, TCRB CDR3s were moderately but significantly shorter in every one of the four CD4+ subsets.

The chain recombines TRBV7-2 with TRBJ2-7, with 7 bases lining up with TRBD1. This TCR was recovered from a young woman in good health. The sequencing sample was made of naive CD4+ T cells from blood. This CDR3 reads CASSLDRLLEQYF. DNA for the CDR3: TGTGCCAGCAGCTTGGACAGGCTGCTGGAGCAGTACTTC.